Listed below are T cell receptor beta chains from one sample, sequenced in a study of beta chain features in type 1 diabetes. Sequencing used immunoSEQ multiplex PCR; TCRdb keeps in-frame clones, though not all of them. Of some 250,000 clones detected, 25% to 30% appear once; the ten largest clones hold roughly 4%. Sequenced: central memory CD4+ T cells from blood. These receptors all stem from a man aged 25 to 40 in good health. CDR3s include the opening cysteine and the closing phenylalanine or tryptophan. The D gene is left open where the match is weak. Clone sizes are given selectively: once, few, many, or a class where the clone is expanded.

j_gene,v_gene,d_gene,abundance,CDR3nt,CDR3aa
TRBJ2-1,TRBV7-9,TRBD1,NA,TGTGCCAGCAGCTTATTGTCACAACCGGGACAGGGGGCTTGGCTCTTC,CASSLLSQPGQGAWLF
TRBJ2-3,TRBV5-6,TRBD1,many,TGTGCCAGCAGCTCCGGGACAGGGGGCAGAGATACGCAGTATTTT,CASSSGTGGRDTQYF
TRBJ1-2,TRBV4-3,NA,few,TGCGCCAGCAGCCAAGAACGGGGGGGTGGCTACACCTTC,CASSQERGGGYTF
TRBJ1-2,TRBV9,NA,NA,TGTGCCAGCAGCGGACGGGCGAACTATGGCTACACCTTC,CASSGRANYGYTF
TRBJ2-7,TRBV4-1,TRBD2,few,TGCGCCAGCAGCGGCCGGGGCGGGAGGAGCTCCTACGAGCAGTACTTC,CASSGRGGRSSYEQYF
TRBJ2-7,TRBV9,NA,few,TGTGCCAGCAGCGTAGGAGAGGGCGACGAGCAGTACTTC,CASSVGEGDEQYF
TRBJ2-1,TRBV10-3,TRBD2,few,TGTGCCATCAGCCCCACTAGCGGGGGTTACAATGAGCAGTTCTTC,CAISPTSGGYNEQFF
TRBJ2-7,TRBV27,TRBD2,once,TGTGCCAGCAGGACCTTAGCGGGAGGGTTTTACGAGCAGTACTTC,CASRTLAGGFYEQYF
TRBJ1-6,TRBV14,NA,once,TGTGCCAGCAGCCAGACCAGGGGACCCCTCCACTTT,CASSQTRGPLHF
TRBJ2-3,TRBV10-1,TRBD2,few,TGCGCCAGCAGTGATCGGGGGGAGGATACGCAGTATTTT,CASSDRGEDTQYF
TRBJ2-7,TRBV6-6,NA,few,TGTGCCAGCAGTTACAAGGGCGAGCAGTACTTC,CASSYKGEQYF
TRBJ2-5,TRBV29-1,TRBD1,many,TGCAGCGGAACCGGGACAGGGGGAGAGACCCAGTACTTC,CSGTGTGGETQYF
TRBJ2-3,TRBV5-4,NA,few,TGTGCCAGCAGCTTGGCGGTGCTGTCAGATACGCAGTATTTT,CASSLAVLSDTQYF
TRBJ2-7,TRBV28,NA,NA,TGTGCCAGCAGCGGCGGGATGATGGGAGAGCAGTACTTC,CASSGGMMGEQYF
TRBJ2-3,TRBV9,TRBD2,few,TGTGCCAGCAGCTCACAGGGGACTAGCGGACGGAGTACGCAGTATTTT,CASSSQGTSGRSTQYF
TRBJ2-2,TRBV11-2,NA,NA,TGTGCCAGCAGTTTCAGTCCCTCGAACACCGGGGAGCTGTTTTTT,CASSFSPSNTGELFF
TRBJ2-3,TRBV4-3,NA,NA,TGCGCCAGCAGCCAAGGGGGTAGCAGTTTTTATACGCAGTATTTT,CASSQGGSSFYTQYF
TRBJ2-5,TRBV9,NA,NA,TGTGCCAGCAGCGTAGGAGCCGGGGGTGAGACCCAGTACTTC,CASSVGAGGETQYF
TRBJ2-5,TRBV7-2,NA,NA,TGTGCCAGCAGCTTAGTGTTGTCGGGGGAGACCCAGTACTTC,CASSLVLSGETQYF
TRBJ1-1,TRBV5-4,NA,NA,TGTGCCAGCAGCTGGGACGGTAACACTGAAGCTTTCTTT,CASSWDGNTEAFF
TRBJ2-7,TRBV14,NA,few,TGTGCCAGCAGCCCCTCCAGGGTGGTATCCGAGCAGTACTTC,CASSPSRVVSEQYF
TRBJ1-1,TRBV10-3,NA,many,TGTGCCATCAGTGAGCGGGAGACTGAAGCTTTCTTT,CAISERETEAFF
TRBJ2-5,TRBV7-9,NA,NA,TGTGCCAGCAGCCCCGGAACCACCGAGACCCAGTACTTC,CASSPGTTETQYF
TRBJ2-1,TRBV7-2,TRBD2,NA,TGTGCCAGCAGCTTGACTAGCGGGAGGGCCTCGGGTGAGCAGTTCTTC,CASSLTSGRASGEQFF
TRBJ2-2,TRBV29-1,NA,many,TGCAGCGTTTCTCCGGGACACAAAAACACCGGGGAGCTGTTTTTT,CSVSPGHKNTGELFF
TRBJ1-4,TRBV27,NA,NA,TGTGCCAGCAGTATCCGACGCGACGGTGAAAAACTGTTTTTT,CASSIRRDGEKLFF
TRBJ2-1,TRBV13,TRBD1,NA,TGTGCCAGCCGGGACAGGGATACCAATGAGCAGTTCTTC,CASRDRDTNEQFF
TRBJ2-5,TRBV7-2,NA,NA,TGTGCCAGCAGCCCGGACCCGAAAGAGACCCAGTACTTC,CASSPDPKETQYF
TRBJ2-2,TRBV5-4,NA,few,TGTGCCAGCAGCGAAACCCTCACCGGGGAGCTGTTTTTT,CASSETLTGELFF
TRBJ2-7,TRBV19,NA,few,TGTGCCCCTAACTACGAGCAGTACTTC,CAPNYEQYF
TRBJ2-1,TRBV6-1,NA,few,TGTGCCAGCAGTCCTCGCGGGTTTTCCGACAATGAGCAGTTCTTC,CASSPRGFSDNEQFF
TRBJ2-5,TRBV6-6,TRBD2,few,TGTGCCAGCAGCCAGCGGGGGGCCAGGTACCAAGAGACCCAGTACTTC,CASSQRGARYQETQYF